The rows below give T cell receptor beta chains drawn from one sample of a study of T cell responses to AZD1222 COVID-19 vaccine. Method: immunoSEQ multiplex PCR; TCRdb's copy keeps in-frame clones and lacks some. This sample carries about 140,000 clones, about 90% of them seen once, and the ten largest clones take over 2.5%. This material consisted of peripheral blood, taken on day 0 of AZD1222 vaccination. These receptors originate from an adult in good health. The CDR3 runs from the conserved cysteine through the conserved F or W. Each record gives: V gene, J gene, CDR3 protein.

TRBV7-6	TRBJ1-1	CASSLERLTEAFF
TRBV7-9	TRBJ2-2	CASSFPYTGELFF
TRBV4-3	TRBJ1-1	CASSQDFRGQKNTEAFF
TRBV2	TRBJ2-2	CATSIQGLRTGELFF
TRBV27	TRBJ1-4	CASSNRREYNEKLFF
TRBV29-1	TRBJ2-3	CSVVQAETSTDTQYF
TRBV5-4	TRBJ2-7	CASSGGYEQYF
TRBV2	TRBJ2-1	CASSGVVGTYNEQFF
TRBV27	TRBJ2-7	CASAPQGARYEQYF
TRBV6-4	TRBJ1-5	CASSLDRNQPQHF
TRBV15	TRBJ2-5	CATSRGFRKETQYF